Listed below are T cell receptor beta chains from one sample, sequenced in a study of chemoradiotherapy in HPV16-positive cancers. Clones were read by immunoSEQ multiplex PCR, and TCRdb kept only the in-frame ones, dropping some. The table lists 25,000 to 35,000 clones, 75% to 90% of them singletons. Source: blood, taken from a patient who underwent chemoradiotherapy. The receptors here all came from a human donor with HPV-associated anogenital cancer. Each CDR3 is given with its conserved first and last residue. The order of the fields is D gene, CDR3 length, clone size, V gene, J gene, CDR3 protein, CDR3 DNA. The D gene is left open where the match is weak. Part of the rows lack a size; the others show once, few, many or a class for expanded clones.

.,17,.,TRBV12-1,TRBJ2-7,CASSSTIRQGASYEQYF,TGTGCCAGCAGCTCAACAATAAGACAGGGGGCCTCCTACGAGCAGTACTTC
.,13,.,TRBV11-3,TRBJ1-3,CASSPNSGNTIYF,TGTGCCAGCAGCCCGAACTCTGGAAACACCATATATTTT
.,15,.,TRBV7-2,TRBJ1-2,CASSLATTGSYGYTF,TGTGCCAGCAGCTTAGCGACGACAGGCAGCTATGGCTACACCTTC
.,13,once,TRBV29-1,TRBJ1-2,CSVQVGINYGYTF,TGCAGCGTTCAAGTAGGGATTAACTATGGCTACACCTTC
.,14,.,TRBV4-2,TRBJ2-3,CASSQAGSTDTQYF,TGTGCCAGCAGCCAAGCCGGGAGCACAGATACGCAGTATTTT
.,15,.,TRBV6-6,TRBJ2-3,CASTIQGIPTDTQYF,TGTGCCAGCACCATTCAGGGGATACCCACAGATACGCAGTATTTT
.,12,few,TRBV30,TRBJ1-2,CACYDRRGGYTF,TGTGCCTGCTACGACAGGCGAGGGGGCTACACCTTC
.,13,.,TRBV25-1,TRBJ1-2,CASSARGGSGYTF,TGTGCCAGCAGTGCCCGGGGGGGCTCTGGCTACACCTTC
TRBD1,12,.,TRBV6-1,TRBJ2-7,CASGDRGYEQYF,TGTGCCAGCGGGGACAGGGGCTACGAGCAGTACTTC
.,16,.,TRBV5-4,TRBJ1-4,CASSLEPGRHGEKLFF,TGTGCCAGCAGCTTGGAGCCGGGACGGCATGGGGAAAAACTGTTTTTT
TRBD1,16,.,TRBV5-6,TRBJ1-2,CASSKIAGGDWDGYTF,TGTGCCAGCAGCAAGATCGCAGGGGGGGATTGGGATGGCTACACCTTC
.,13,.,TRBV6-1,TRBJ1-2,CASSVGSARPGTF,TGTGCCAGCAGTGTTGGCTCGGCCCGGCCCGGGACCTTC
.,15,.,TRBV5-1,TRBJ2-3,CASSSKRTSTDTQYF,TGCGCCAGCAGCTCGAAGCGGACATCCACAGATACGCAGTATTTT
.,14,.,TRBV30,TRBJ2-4,CAWRGRGAVNIQYF,TGTGCCTGGAGGGGCCGGGGGGCCGTAAACATTCAGTACTTC
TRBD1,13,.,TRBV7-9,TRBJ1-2,CASSNAGGYGYTF,TGTGCCAGCAGCAACGCAGGGGGCTATGGCTACACCTTC
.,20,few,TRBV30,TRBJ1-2,CAWSVGLRILARTLNYGYTF,TGTGCCTGGAGTGTAGGATTGAGAATCTTGGCTCGGACCCTAAACTATGGCTACACCTTC
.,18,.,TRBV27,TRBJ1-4,CASSSDRPLRATNEKLFF,TGTGCCAGCAGTTCAGACCGGCCACTCAGGGCAACTAATGAAAAACTGTTTTTT
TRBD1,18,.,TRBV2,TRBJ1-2,CASSEFLSRTGTSDGYTF,TGTGCCAGCAGTGAGTTTTTATCGCGGACAGGGACTTCAGACGGCTACACCTTC
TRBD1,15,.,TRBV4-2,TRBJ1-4,CASSLEGQGPEKLFF,TGTGCCAGCAGCCTCGAGGGACAGGGACCTGAAAAACTGTTTTTT
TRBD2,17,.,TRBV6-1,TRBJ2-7,CASSEGTTSGQTYEQYF,TGTGCCAGCAGTGAAGGGACAACTAGCGGACAAACCTACGAGCAGTACTTC
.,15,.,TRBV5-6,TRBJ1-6,CASSLGSGMGSPLHF,TGTGCCAGCAGCTTGGGTTCGGGCATGGGTTCACCCCTCCACTTT
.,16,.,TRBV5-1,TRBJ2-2,CASRGAGGPNTGELFF,TGCGCCAGCAGGGGGGCCGGGGGCCCGAACACCGGGGAGCTGTTTTTT